The rows below give T cell receptor beta chains drawn from one sample of a study of cytomegalovirus exposure and HLA in healthy donors. Only in-frame clones appear in the TCRdb table, and some are missing; sequencing was by immunoSEQ multiplex PCR. The sample has 90,000 or so clones, roughly 77% seen once. Sequenced input: PBMCs. These receptors originate from a man between 60 and 75 years old in good health and CMV-seronegative. Each CDR3 is given with its conserved first and last residue. The order of the fields is clone size, J gene, V gene, D gene, CDR3 protein, CDR3 DNA. D genes are given only for firm matches. Clone size is stated in some rows and not others, as once, few, many or a class when expanded.

size: NA; J: TRBJ1-6; V: TRBV6-5; D: TRBD1; CDR3: CASSRDREGSPLHF; DNA: TGTGCCAGCAGTCGAGACAGGGAAGGGTCACCCCTCCACTTT
size: NA; J: TRBJ1-1; V: TRBV18; D: NA; CDR3: CASSPVARAVNTEAFF; DNA: TGTGCCAGCTCACCAGTCGCCAGGGCGGTGAACACTGAAGCTTTCTTT
size: NA; J: TRBJ1-1; V: TRBV2; D: NA; CDR3: CASSGGPLNTEAFF; DNA: TGTGCCAGCAGTGGAGGTCCCTTGAACACTGAAGCTTTCTTT
size: NA; J: TRBJ2-5; V: TRBV2; D: TRBD2; CDR3: CASSATSGTQETQYF; DNA: TGTGCCAGCAGTGCGACTAGCGGGACCCAAGAGACCCAGTACTTC
size: NA; J: TRBJ2-2; V: TRBV5-1; D: TRBD1; CDR3: CASSISGQGAANTGELFF; DNA: TGCGCCAGCAGCATCTCGGGACAGGGGGCAGCGAACACCGGGGAGCTGTTTTTT
size: few; J: TRBJ1-1; V: TRBV5-1; D: TRBD1; CDR3: CASGIGTGLNTEAFF; DNA: TGCGCCAGCGGAATAGGGACAGGTCTGAACACTGAAGCTTTCTTT
size: NA; J: TRBJ1-2; V: TRBV29-1; D: TRBD1; CDR3: CSVSDRDYGYTF; DNA: TGCAGCGTTTCTGACAGGGACTATGGCTACACCTTC
size: NA; J: TRBJ2-7; V: TRBV19; D: NA; CDR3: CASSLLGGRSSYEQYF; DNA: TGTGCCAGTAGTCTTCTCGGGGGGCGTTCGTCCTACGAGCAGTACTTC
size: NA; J: TRBJ2-7; V: TRBV27; D: NA; CDR3: CASSDALGGGSREQYF; DNA: TGTGCCAGCAGTGACGCCCTTGGGGGCGGATCCAGGGAGCAGTACTTC
size: NA; J: TRBJ2-2; V: TRBV4-1; D: NA; CDR3: CASSLPQGTGELFF; DNA: TGCGCCAGCAGCCTTCCACAGGGCACCGGGGAGCTGTTTTTT
size: NA; J: TRBJ2-4; V: TRBV7-9; D: NA; CDR3: CASSLVAENIQYF; DNA: TGTGCCAGCAGCTTAGTGGCAGAAAACATTCAGTACTTC
size: NA; J: TRBJ2-7; V: TRBV2; D: NA; CDR3: CASAGESYEQYF; DNA: TGTGCCAGCGCCGGAGAATCCTACGAGCAGTACTTC
size: NA; J: TRBJ2-1; V: TRBV29-1; D: NA; CDR3: CSVADSYYNEQFF; DNA: TGCAGCGTTGCCGACAGTTATTACAATGAGCAGTTCTTC
size: NA; J: TRBJ1-2; V: TRBV10-3; D: TRBD1; CDR3: CASSYDRVAYGYTF; DNA: TGTGCCAGCAGTTACGACAGGGTGGCCTATGGCTACACCTTC
size: NA; J: TRBJ1-4; V: TRBV7-9; D: TRBD1; CDR3: CASSSPTGWAQNEKLFF; DNA: TGTGCCAGCAGCTCCCCGACAGGGTGGGCCCAAAATGAAAAACTGTTTTTT
size: NA; J: TRBJ2-7; V: TRBV29-1; D: NA; CDR3: CSVAARAKGEQYF; DNA: TGCAGCGTTGCGGCCAGGGCTAAAGGGGAGCAGTACTTC
size: few; J: TRBJ2-3; V: TRBV11-3; D: TRBD1; CDR3: CASSLGRGTDTQYF; DNA: TGTGCCAGCAGCTTAGGCAGGGGGACAGATACGCAGTATTTT
size: NA; J: TRBJ1-2; V: TRBV7-9; D: NA; CDR3: CASSLDPGGSHYGYTF; DNA: TGTGCCAGCAGCTTAGACCCTGGGGGGAGTCACTATGGCTACACCTTC
size: NA; J: TRBJ2-1; V: TRBV7-9; D: TRBD2; CDR3: CASSLAGLAGGYNEQFF; DNA: TGTGCCAGCAGCTTAGCGGGACTAGCGGGGGGCTACAATGAGCAGTTCTTC
size: few; J: TRBJ1-1; V: TRBV12-5; D: TRBD1; CDR3: CASGKGQGNTEAFF; DNA: TGTGCTAGTGGTAAGGGACAGGGGAACACTGAAGCTTTCTTT
size: many; J: TRBJ1-1; V: TRBV5-1; D: NA; CDR3: CASSPGGLSNTEAFF; DNA: TGCGCCAGCAGCCCTGGTGGACTCTCGAACACTGAAGCTTTCTTT
size: NA; J: TRBJ1-6; V: TRBV6-1; D: NA; CDR3: CASRNRDIRSPLHF; DNA: TGTGCCAGCAGAAACCGGGACATCCGTTCACCCCTCCACTTT
size: NA; J: TRBJ2-3; V: TRBV7-7; D: TRBD2; CDR3: CASSPRASGRITDTQYF; DNA: TGTGCCAGCAGCCCAAGAGCTAGCGGGAGGATCACAGATACGCAGTATTTT
size: NA; J: TRBJ2-7; V: TRBV6-1; D: NA; CDR3: CASRGLGTGSEQYF; DNA: TGTGCCAGCAGGGGACTTGGGACCGGCTCCGAGCAGTACTTC
size: NA; J: TRBJ1-1; V: TRBV11-2; D: NA; CDR3: CASSFAVTTEAFF; DNA: TGTGCCAGCAGCTTTGCGGTAACGACTGAAGCTTTCTTT
size: NA; J: TRBJ2-5; V: TRBV21-1; D: NA; CDR3: CASSRAGCFAGGAETQYF; DNA: NA
size: NA; J: TRBJ2-6; V: TRBV7-3; D: TRBD2; CDR3: CASRMFGSGGASSGANVLTF; DNA: TGTGCCAGCAGGATGTTTGGTAGCGGGGGGGCATCCTCTGGGGCCAACGTCCTGACTTTC
size: NA; J: TRBJ1-6; V: TRBV7-9; D: NA; CDR3: CASSFDRTSSYNSPLHF; DNA: TGTGCCAGCAGCTTCGACAGGACGAGCTCCTATAATTCACCCCTCCACTTT
size: NA; J: TRBJ2-1; V: TRBV19; D: TRBD2; CDR3: CASSRTLAGGGNEQFF; DNA: TGTGCCAGTAGCCGTACCCTAGCGGGGGGCGGGAATGAGCAGTTCTTC
size: NA; J: TRBJ1-2; V: TRBV11-3; D: TRBD1; CDR3: CASSLGGQARLRF; DNA: TGTGCCAGCAGCTTAGGGGGACAGGCCCGTCTCCGCTTC
size: NA; J: TRBJ2-4; V: TRBV19; D: TRBD2; CDR3: CASSITSGGARNIQYF; DNA: TGTGCCAGTAGTATCACTAGCGGGGGGGCCAGGAACATTCAGTACTTC
size: NA; J: TRBJ2-7; V: TRBV7-2; D: NA; CDR3: CASTTSSREQYF; DNA: TGTGCCAGCACCACGTCTAGTAGGGAGCAGTACTTC
size: NA; J: TRBJ2-1; V: TRBV6-5; D: TRBD2; CDR3: CASRLAGAYNEQFF; DNA: TGTGCCAGCAGGCTAGCGGGGGCCTACAATGAGCAGTTCTTC
size: NA; J: TRBJ1-6; V: TRBV5-1; D: NA; CDR3: CASSLVQGGSPLHF; DNA: TGCGCCAGCAGCTTGGTCCAGGGTGGTTCACCCCTCCACTTT
size: NA; J: TRBJ2-1; V: TRBV5-1; D: TRBD2; CDR3: CASGLAGAETEQFF; DNA: TGCGCCAGCGGACTAGCGGGGGCCGAAACGGAGCAGTTCTTC
size: NA; J: TRBJ2-5; V: TRBV7-9; D: TRBD2; CDR3: CASTRGAGDLVSETQYF; DNA: TGTGCCAGCACCCGAGGAGCGGGGGACCTCGTTTCAGAGACCCAGTACTTC
size: NA; J: TRBJ2-5; V: TRBV7-3; D: NA; CDR3: CASSTGGAGGETQYF; DNA: TGTGCCAGCTCTACGGGGGGCGCAGGCGGGGAGACCCAGTACTTC
size: NA; J: TRBJ1-6; V: TRBV6-6; D: NA; CDR3: CASRDDDSYNSPLHF; DNA: TGTGCCAGCAGGGACGATGACAGCTATAATTCACCCCTCCACTTT
size: NA; J: TRBJ1-4; V: TRBV19; D: TRBD1; CDR3: CASHPLTGTEKLFF; DNA: TGTGCCAGTCACCCGTTGACAGGGACTGAAAAACTGTTTTTT
size: NA; J: TRBJ1-2; V: TRBV6-1; D: NA; CDR3: CATVGSGFWDGYTF; DNA: TGTGCCACCGTTGGGTCAGGGTTTTGGGATGGCTACACCTTC
size: NA; J: TRBJ1-6; V: TRBV6-5; D: TRBD1; CDR3: CASGQGNSPLHF; DNA: TGTGCCAGCGGACAGGGGAATTCACCCCTCCACTTT
size: NA; J: TRBJ1-1; V: TRBV19; D: TRBD1; CDR3: CASSPPPGQGNTEAFF; DNA: TGTGCCAGTAGTCCCCCCCCCGGACAGGGTAACACTGAAGCTTTCTTT
size: few; J: TRBJ2-1; V: TRBV5-6; D: NA; CDR3: CASSSQRRLGLNEQFF; DNA: TGTGCCAGCAGCTCCCAGCGTCGCTTAGGCCTTAATGAGCAGTTCTTC
size: NA; J: TRBJ1-3; V: TRBV10-3; D: TRBD1; CDR3: CAISPTGDSGNTIYF; DNA: TGTGCCATCAGTCCAACAGGGGACTCTGGAAACACCATATATTTT
size: NA; J: TRBJ1-4; V: TRBV27; D: NA; CDR3: CASSFSRDIRKLFF; DNA: TGTGCCAGCAGTTTCAGCAGGGATATTAGAAAACTGTTTTTT
size: NA; J: TRBJ2-1; V: TRBV7-9; D: NA; CDR3: CASSLASAGIYNEQFF; DNA: TGTGCCAGCAGCTTAGCGTCGGCGGGAATCTACAATGAGCAGTTCTTC
size: once; J: TRBJ2-3; V: TRBV7-2; D: TRBD2; CDR3: CASSAGGTHITDTQYF; DNA: TGTGCCAGCAGCGCGGGAGGGACCCACATCACAGATACGCAGTATTTT
size: NA; J: TRBJ1-1; V: TRBV7-9; D: NA; CDR3: CASTQGRGTEAFF; DNA: TGTGCCAGCACCCAGGGCAGGGGTACTGAAGCTTTCTTT
size: NA; J: TRBJ1-1; V: TRBV6-1; D: NA; CDR3: CASSEPGITEAFF; DNA: TGTGCCAGCAGTGAACCAGGAATCACTGAAGCTTTCTTT
size: NA; J: TRBJ2-3; V: TRBV5-6; D: NA; CDR3: CASSLAVLTTFLRTDTQYF; DNA: TGTGCCAGCAGCTTGGCCGTACTCACTACCTTCCTCCGCACAGATACGCAGTATTTT
size: NA; J: TRBJ1-2; V: TRBV9; D: NA; CDR3: CASSPLRDGVGGYTF; DNA: TGTGCCAGCAGCCCCCTCAGGGATGGGGTGGGAGGCTACACCTTC
size: NA; J: TRBJ1-5; V: TRBV4-1; D: NA; CDR3: CASSQIGSNQPQHF; DNA: TGCGCCAGCAGCCAGATCGGGTCCAATCAGCCCCAGCATTTT
size: NA; J: TRBJ1-1; V: TRBV12-5; D: TRBD1; CDR3: CASGLGTGKTEAFF; DNA: TGTGCTAGTGGTTTGGGGACAGGGAAAACTGAAGCTTTCTTT
size: few; J: TRBJ1-5; V: TRBV11-3; D: TRBD1; CDR3: CASNPGGSVSVNQPQHF; DNA: TGTGCCAGCAACCCAGGGGGCTCGGTCTCGGTGAATCAGCCCCAGCATTTT